This TCR beta chain was found in a study of Ad26.COV2.S vaccination and SARS-CoV-2 variants. Study-wide context: Participant was drawn from the COV1001 Ad26.COV2.S trial arm. In the study, Ad26.COV2.S was injected intramuscularly once, or twice 56 days apart.

Turning to this clone: Its antigen remains unknown.

This table comes from immunoSEQ multiplex PCR, and its TCRdb copy is limited to in-frame clones, with some not included. This table has approximately 300,000 clones, around four fifths appearing once. Trimming at V came to 6 bases and at J to 9 bases, leaving 12 bases not matched to a gene. In germline, CDR1 is SNHLY, CDR2 FYNNEI. There are 15 residues in the CDR3. The treatment was: about 20 received Ad26.COV2.S at low or high dose, single or two shots; about 5 received placebo; per-sample allocation not given. Sampling was done on day 63 after the first vaccine or placebo injection. Study-level points and caveats: Ad26.COV2.S recipients had broader spike-specific TCRs (P = 0.0014). For non-spike TCRs, breadth in vaccine recipients resembled that in placebo recipients.

Source: peripheral blood, taken in a trial of Ad26.COV2.S vaccine versus placebo. The sequence came from a person between 18 and 65 years old who received the Ad26.COV2.S COVID-19 vaccine or a placebo. The chain combines TRBV2 with TRBJ2-1; 9 nucleotides align to TRBD2. The CDR3 sequence: CASRNSGGEKGEQFF. The CDR3, as DNA: TGTGCCAGCAGAAATAGCGGGGGCGAGAAGGGTGAGCAGTTCTTC.